These 2 T cell receptor beta chains came from one sample sequenced in a study of T cells after yellow fever vaccination. TCRdb reprocessed the 5' RACE reads with MiXCR, giving one entry per CDR3 protein. Of 45,000 to 75,000 distinct CDR3 sequences listed, 5% to 6.5% were seen once; the top ten hold roughly 31%. Material: PBMCs, either bulk or a sorted T-cell subset (CD4+, CD8+, memory, or dextramer-sorted; not recorded which), obtained on the day of the yellow fever booster vaccination. These receptors came from a man aged 18 to 29 who received the YFV17D yellow fever vaccine.

V is TRBV28 and J is TRBJ2-7, with a weak D call TRBD2 (5 bases). V was clipped by 5 bases and J by 4 bases, with 15 bases between them. This CDR3 spans 14 amino acids. The germline V gene has CDR1 MDHEN and CDR2 SYDVKM. The CDR3 reads CASSGPNGVYEQYV. The CDR3, as DNA: TGTGCCAGCAGTGGACCAAACGGGGTATACGAGCAGTACGTC.

Only a few counts were recorded for this clonotype. The gene calls are TRBV7-2 and TRBJ2-4; D is unclear. There are 12 residues in the CDR3. From germline, CDR1 is SGHTA and CDR2 FQGNSA. V gave up 10 bases and J gave up 1 base, with 8 bases separating them. This CDR3 is CATGGAKNIQYF. Written as DNA, the CDR3 is TGTGCCACGGGTGGGGCCAAAAACATTCAGTACTTC.